This is a list of T cell receptor beta chains from one sample in a study of neoadjuvant anti-PD-1 for oral cavity cancer. Using immunoSEQ multiplex PCR, the repertoire was profiled, and TCRdb retains in-frame clones only, with some absent. This sample has approximately 16,000 clones; 55% to 70% occur once, and the top ten carry about 2.6%. The sample consisted of PBMCs, taken before nivolumab (anti-PD-1) treatment. Every receptor here comes from a person aged 35 to 85 with oral cavity squamous cell carcinoma. Each CDR3 is given with its conserved first and last residue. D genes are given only for firm matches. Clone size is shown for a subset of rows, as once, few, many or a class of expanded clone.

clone_size: NA; j_call: TRBJ2-2; v_call: TRBV11-1; d_call: NA; cdr3_nt: TGTGCCAGCAGCTCGTTACTCCCTGGGGAGCTGTTTTTT; cdr3_aa: CASSSLLPGELFF
clone_size: NA; j_call: TRBJ1-5; v_call: TRBV5-6; d_call: NA; cdr3_nt: TGTGCCAGCAGCGCACGGGAAAGGAGTCAGCCCCAGCATTTT; cdr3_aa: CASSARERSQPQHF
clone_size: NA; j_call: TRBJ1-1; v_call: TRBV6-5; d_call: NA; cdr3_nt: TGTGCCAGCAGTTACGCGCCGATGAACACTGAAGCTTTCTTT; cdr3_aa: CASSYAPMNTEAFF
clone_size: NA; j_call: TRBJ2-1; v_call: TRBV5-1; d_call: TRBD1; cdr3_nt: TGCGCCAGCAGCAGCACCCGGGACAGACTACAGAATGAGCAGTTCTTC; cdr3_aa: CASSSTRDRLQNEQFF
clone_size: NA; j_call: TRBJ1-5; v_call: TRBV5-1; d_call: NA; cdr3_nt: TGCGCCAGCAGCTTGGCCGGTGGACTAGCTCAGCCCCAGCATTTT; cdr3_aa: CASSLAGGLAQPQHF
clone_size: once; j_call: TRBJ1-4; v_call: TRBV30; d_call: TRBD1; cdr3_nt: TGTGCCTGGAGTCTAGGACAGGGAGCTAATGAAAAACTGTTTTTT; cdr3_aa: CAWSLGQGANEKLFF
clone_size: NA; j_call: TRBJ1-5; v_call: TRBV19; d_call: NA; cdr3_nt: TGTGCCAGTAGTCCCCTTTTGGGGATTAATCAGCCCCAGCATTTT; cdr3_aa: CASSPLLGINQPQHF
clone_size: few; j_call: TRBJ1-1; v_call: TRBV2; d_call: NA; cdr3_nt: TGTGCCAGCAGAGCGCAGGGTGACCGCCGGGGGACTGAAGCTTTCTTT; cdr3_aa: CASRAQGDRRGTEAFF
clone_size: NA; j_call: TRBJ1-2; v_call: TRBV6-5; d_call: NA; cdr3_nt: TGTGCCAGCCGACGGACGGACGCTAACTATGGCTACACCTTC; cdr3_aa: CASRRTDANYGYTF
clone_size: NA; j_call: TRBJ2-2; v_call: TRBV5-1; d_call: NA; cdr3_nt: TGCGCCAGCAGCTTTAGCGGTGCGAACACCGGGGAGCTGTTTTTT; cdr3_aa: CASSFSGANTGELFF
clone_size: few; j_call: TRBJ2-5; v_call: TRBV9; d_call: TRBD2; cdr3_nt: TGTGCCAGCAGCGTAGGGTTAGCGGGAATTGGAGAGACCCAGTACTTC; cdr3_aa: CASSVGLAGIGETQYF
clone_size: few; j_call: TRBJ2-3; v_call: TRBV7-9; d_call: NA; cdr3_nt: TGTGCCAGCAGCTTAGCTGGGATTTTCGGTACGCAGTATTTT; cdr3_aa: CASSLAGIFGTQYF
clone_size: NA; j_call: TRBJ1-2; v_call: TRBV28; d_call: NA; cdr3_nt: TGTGCCAGCCCTTGGGATAACTATGGCTACACCTTC; cdr3_aa: CASPWDNYGYTF
clone_size: NA; j_call: TRBJ2-5; v_call: TRBV6-1; d_call: TRBD2; cdr3_nt: TGTGCCAGCAGTGAAGGGACTAGAGAGACCCAGTACTTC; cdr3_aa: CASSEGTRETQYF
clone_size: few; j_call: TRBJ1-4; v_call: TRBV25-1; d_call: TRBD1; cdr3_nt: TGTGCCAGCAGTGCGGACAGGGAATTCACTAATGAAAAACTGTTTTTT; cdr3_aa: CASSADREFTNEKLFF
clone_size: NA; j_call: TRBJ1-1; v_call: TRBV5-6; d_call: TRBD1; cdr3_nt: TGTGCCAGCAGCCCCCTGACAGGGGCTCCCACTGAAGCTTTCTTT; cdr3_aa: CASSPLTGAPTEAFF
clone_size: NA; j_call: TRBJ2-6; v_call: TRBV25-1; d_call: NA; cdr3_nt: TGTGCCAGCAGTTCCATGGGGACCTCTGGGGCCAACGTCCTGACTTTC; cdr3_aa: CASSSMGTSGANVLTF